This TCR beta chain was identified during a study of T cells in Graves' hyperthyroidism and ophthalmopathy. RNA transcripts were the template for amplifying TCR beta CDR3 regions. During a first-round RT-PCR of the TCR CDR3, the HTBI primer set was used. TCRdb passed the multiplex PCR reads through MiXCR, listing each CDR3 protein once. The table shows around 760,000 distinct CDR3 sequences, with over 35% occurring only once. Germline CDR1 and CDR2: SEHNR and FQNEAQ (reference sequence). This CDR3 has 15 amino acids. Trimming removed 2 bases from V and 7 bases from J, with 17 bases in between. Calling Graves' hyperthyroidism stable meant ophthalmopathy did not progress within 18 months.

Specimen: blood. The TCR sequence derives from a middle-aged woman with Graves' hyperthyroidism. V usage is TRBV7-9 and J usage is TRBJ1-2; tentative D call: TRBD1 (6 bases). DNA of the CDR3: TGTGCCAGCAGCTTAATTTCCGGGGGCAGAGGTGGCTACACCTTC. Translated, it gives CASSLISGGRGGYTF.